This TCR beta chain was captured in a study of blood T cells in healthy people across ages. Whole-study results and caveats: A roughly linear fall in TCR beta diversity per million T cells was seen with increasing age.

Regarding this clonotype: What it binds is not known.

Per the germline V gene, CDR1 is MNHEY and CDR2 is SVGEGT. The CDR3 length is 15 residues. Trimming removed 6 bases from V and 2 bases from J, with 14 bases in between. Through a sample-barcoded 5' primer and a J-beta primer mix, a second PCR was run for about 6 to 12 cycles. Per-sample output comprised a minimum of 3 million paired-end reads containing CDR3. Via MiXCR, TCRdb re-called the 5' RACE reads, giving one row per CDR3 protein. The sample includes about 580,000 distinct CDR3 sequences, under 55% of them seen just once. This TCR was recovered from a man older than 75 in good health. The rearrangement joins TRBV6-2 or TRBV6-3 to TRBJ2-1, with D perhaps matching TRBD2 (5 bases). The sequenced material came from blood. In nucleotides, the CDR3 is TGTGCCAGCAGAGACCCCGGGAAACCCTACAATGAGCAGTTCTTC. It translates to CASRDPGKPYNEQFF.